This T cell receptor beta chain appears in the sequencing data of a study of spatial heterogeneity in lung cancer. The presence of a unique molecular identifier marked each TCR cDNA molecule. From the 5' RACE reads, TCRdb called clonotypes with MiXCR, one entry per CDR3 protein. Found here are tens of thousands of distinct CDR3 sequences, less than 9.5% of them singletons; the top ten hold around 1.9%. Time point: blood at routine non-recurrence follow-up after resection. Extraction of whole RNA from tumor, nontumor lung or frozen PBMC preceded unsorted sequencing. Unmatched junction bases numbered 15, after V lost 4 bases and J lost 4 bases. The germline V gene has CDR1 SGHRS and CDR2 YFSETQ. The CDR3 is made up of 18 amino acids. In its sample, this clonotype was seen many times.

The sequence came from a female donor with early-stage non-small cell lung cancer. The source material was PBMCs, sampled at follow-up. The chain combines TRBV5-1 with TRBJ1-5; 9 bases line up with TRBD1. The CDR3 sequence is CASSPSPGTGSDNQPQHF. The CDR3 nucleotides read TGCGCCAGCAGCCCGAGTCCCGGGACAGGGTCCGATAATCAGCCCCAGCATTTT.